One sample yielded the 23 T cell receptor beta chains listed below, sequenced in a study of cytomegalovirus exposure and HLA in healthy donors. The primer mix had 60 Vbeta and 13 Jbeta primers. The table came from immunoSEQ multiplex PCR; TCRdb's copy has only in-frame clones and leaves some out. The data contain 150,000 to 200,000 clones, about 75% of them singletons. The specimen was PBMCs. Receptor source: a man between 18 and 29 years old in good health and CMV-seropositive.

The chain couples TRBV27 to TRBJ1-1; D unresolved. Per germline, CDR1 MNHEY and CDR2 SMNVEV (reference sequence). The CDR3 covers 13 residues. Trimming shortened V by 5 bases and J by 4 bases, and 11 bases separated the two germline ends. CDR3 protein: CASSPGGVTEAFF. The CDR3 region has the DNA TGTGCCAGCAGTCCCGGAGGTGTCACTGAAGCTTTCTTT.

This clone was recorded only once. The V and J genes are TRBV9 and TRBJ1-4; tentatively, D is TRBD1 (6 bases). Trimming took off 6 bases at V and 8 bases at J, with 14 bases between the two ends. The CDR3 runs 13 residues. The germline gives CDR1 SGDLS, CDR2 YYNGEE. The CDR3 bases are TGTGCCAGCAACAGGGTATCTGGGGAAAAACTGTTTTTT. This encodes CASNRVSGEKLFF.

This clone was detected a few times. The chain couples TRBV30 to TRBJ1-4; D call uncertain. The V gene lost 5 bases and the J gene lost 8 bases, with 15 bases spanning the gap. The CDR3 length is 13 residues. In germline, CDR1 is GTSNPN, CDR2 SVGIG (reference sequence). The CDR3 here is CAWSPGWREKLFF. CDR3 coding DNA: TGTGCCTGGTCCCCCGGTTGGAGGGAAAAACTGTTTTTT.

The chain is built from TRBV9 and TRBJ1-2, with D possibly matching TRBD1 (5 bases). The CDR3 consists of 14 residues. Between the trimmed V and J ends, which lost 4 bases and 4 bases, there was a span of 14 bases. Germline CDR1 and CDR2: SGDLS and YYNGEE. The CDR3: CASSPAGWSYGYTF. In nucleotides, the CDR3 is TGTGCCAGCAGCCCTGCAGGGTGGAGCTATGGCTACACCTTC. The full variable domain, with the rest looked up from reference TRBV9 and TRBJ1-2, is DSGVTQTPKHLITATGQRVTLRCSPRSGDLSVYWYQQSLDQGLQFLIQYYNGEERAKGNILERFSAQQFPDLHSELNLSSLELGDSALYFCASSPAGWSYGYTFGSGTRLTVV.

The chain links TRBV6-1 to TRBJ1-2; 8 nucleotides match TRBD1. CDR3 length: 15 residues. V was pared by 3 bases and J by 0 bases, with 3 bases of the junction left unmatched. From germline, CDR1 is MNHNS and CDR2 SASEGT. CDR3 sequence (DNA): TGTGCCAGCAGTGAGGACAGGGCAACTAACTATGGCTACACCTTC. This gives the protein CASSEDRATNYGYTF.

The CDR3 spells CASSFHREKLFF. CDR3 in DNA: TGTGCCAGCAGTTTCCACAGGGAAAAACTGTTTTTT. The chain links TRBV28 to TRBJ1-4; possibly TRBD1 for D (5 bases). The ends were cut back, 3 bases at V and 8 bases at J, with 7 bases in the middle. This CDR3 contains 12 residues. Per the germline V gene, CDR1 is MDHEN and CDR2 is SYDVKM.

This chain joins TRBV2 and TRBJ1-1, with D perhaps TRBD1 (6 bases). The CDR3 consists of 15 residues. Trimming left V 0 bases short and J 7 bases short, with 15 bases between. Germline V gene sequence: CDR1 SNHLY, CDR2 FYNNEI. CDR3 sequence: CASSEATGTPGEAFF. CDR3 sequence (DNA): TGTGCCAGCAGTGAAGCGACGGGGACACCAGGTGAAGCTTTCTTT. The complete variable domain, with remaining parts taken from reference TRBV2 and TRBJ1-1, reads EPEVTQTPSHQVTQMGQEVILRCVPISNHLYFYWYRQILGQKVEFLVSFYNNEISEKSEIFDDQFSVERPDGSNFTLKIRSTKLEDSAMYFCASSEATGTPGEAFFGQGTRLTVV.

The J gene is TRBJ1-3, the V gene TRBV4-1; D call uncertain. The CDR3 length is 14 residues. V lost 6 bases and J lost 0, with 9 bases in between. Germline loops: CDR1 MGHRA, CDR2 YSYEKL. CDR3 amino acids: CASSIAGSGNTIYF. The CDR3 DNA reads as TGCGCCAGCAGTATAGCTGGCTCTGGAAACACCATATATTTT.

V is TRBV14 and J is TRBJ1-5; the D is unclear. The CDR3 contains 14 residues. Trimming removed 4 bases from V and 3 bases from J, with 10 bases in between. Germline V gene lookup returns CDR1 SGHDN and CDR2 FVKESK. CDR3 bases: TGTGCCAGCAGCCCCTCCTCGGTCAATCAGCCCCAGCATTTT. Translation: CASSPSSVNQPQHF.

This clone was counted a few times. The rearrangement joins TRBV29-1 to TRBJ2-3; 8 positions agree with TRBD1. CDR3 length equals 13 residues. V was clipped by 7 bases and J by 6 bases; unmatched bases: 9. Germline CDR1 SQVTM, CDR2 ANQGSEA. CDR3 in DNA: TGCAGCGGTGGACAGGGCGATGTGGATACGCAGTATTTT. The encoded protein is CSGGQGDVDTQYF.

The V call is TRBV11-2, the J call TRBJ1-1; D not resolved. The CDR3 loop spans 13 amino acids. The germline V and J ends were trimmed by 0 bases and 4 bases, with 6 bases remaining between them. CDR1 and CDR2 (germline): SGHAT, FQNNGV. In DNA, the CDR3 is TGTGCCAGCAGCTTAGAGGCAGGCACTGAAGCTTTCTTT. This codes for CASSLEAGTEAFF.

The chain is built from TRBV6-5 and TRBJ2-1; D perhaps matches TRBD1 (6 bases). Deletions cut 2 bases from V and 1 base from J, with 12 bases between. The CDR3 loop spans 16 amino acids. The V gene's germline CDR1 is MNHEY and CDR2 SVGAGI. CDR3 sequence: CASSYARGPSYNEQFF. The CDR3 DNA follows: TGTGCCAGCAGTTACGCCAGGGGACCATCCTACAATGAGCAGTTCTTC.

The rearrangement uses TRBV7-9 and TRBJ2-2; 7 nucleotides agree with TRBD2. V shed 1 base, J shed 4 bases, and the junction held 3 bases outside the gene matches. CDR1 SEHNR and CDR2 FQNEAQ come from the germline V gene (reference sequence). The CDR3 has 15 amino acids. In nucleotides, the CDR3 is TGTGCCAGCAGCTTAGAGCGGGGCCGCACCGGGGAGCTGTTTTTT. It codes for CASSLERGRTGELFF. Using reference TRBV7-9 and TRBJ2-2 for the parts outside the CDR3, the full variable domain is DTGVSQNPRHKITKRGQNVTFRCDPISEHNRLYWYRQTLGQGPEFLTYFQNEAQLEKSRLLSDRFSAERPKGSFSTLEIQRTEQGDSAMYLCASSLERGRTGELFFGEGSRLTVL.

The rearrangement links TRBV18 to TRBJ1-1; D remains unclear. The germline gives CDR1 KGHSH, CDR2 LQKENI. V dropped 6 bases and J dropped 1 base, with 9 bases sitting between them. The CDR3 extends over 13 amino acids. CDR3 protein: CASSTTPNTEAFF. Here the CDR3 DNA reads TGTGCCAGCTCCACGACTCCGAACACTGAAGCTTTCTTT.

CDR3 DNA sequence: TGTGCCAGTAGTCAAGGGGGCACATCACCCCTCCACTTT. It yields the protein CASSQGGTSPLHF. The chain employs TRBV19 and TRBJ1-6, with 7 nucleotides matching TRBD1. V lost 5 bases, J lost 10 bases, and 5 bases stayed unmatched. This CDR3 region has 13 residues. CDR1 and CDR2 (germline): LNHDA, SQIVND (reference sequence).

The count of this clone is one. The chain employs TRBV18 and TRBJ2-2; 9 nucleotides agree with TRBD1. The CDR3 is 16 amino acids. The V segment lost 3 bases and the J segment 6 bases; nucleotides outside the gene matches: 8. Per germline, CDR1 KGHSH and CDR2 LQKENI. CDR3 bases: TGTGCCAGCTCACCTCAGGCACAGGGGGCGTCCGGGGAGCTGTTTTTT. Translation gives CASSPQAQGASGELFF.

The chain combines TRBV9 with TRBJ1-2; D is possibly TRBD1 (6 bases). Germline loops: CDR1 SGDLS, CDR2 YYNGEE. This CDR3 is 16 amino acids long. V was clipped by 3 bases and J by 2 bases, with 17 bases between them. The CDR3 reads CASSGYVDTGNYGYTF. In nucleotides, the CDR3 is TGTGCCAGCAGCGGTTACGTTGATACAGGGAACTATGGCTACACCTTC.

On this clone: One end of the junction does not line up with germline, which may come from a read error. V usage is TRBV7-7 and J usage is TRBJ2-5; D unresolved. Germline values: CDR1 SSHAT, CDR2 FNYEAQ (reference sequence). The CDR3 contains 13 residues. CDR3 nucleotide sequence: TGTGCTAGCAGCTTAGCTCCTCAAGAGACCCAGTACTTC. Its protein is CASSLAPQETQYF.

This clone was picked up a small number of times. The chain employs TRBV15 and TRBJ1-5, with 7 bases lining up with TRBD1. Germline CDR1 LNHNV, CDR2 YYDKDF (reference sequence). J was trimmed by 5 bases and V by 3 bases; bases with no gene match: 10. This CDR3 comprises 16 residues. The CDR3 loop is CATSRLQDRVDQPQHF. The CDR3 bases are TGTGCCACCAGCAGGCTACAAGACAGGGTAGATCAGCCCCAGCATTTT.

The genes are TRBV25-1 and TRBJ1-1; 7 bases map to TRBD1. Trimming took 2 bases from V and 3 from J; bases not matched to a gene: 6. CDR1 is MGHDK and CDR2 is SYGVNS in the germline V gene. The CDR3 runs 15 residues. The CDR3 here is CASSELSQGDTEAFF. Here the CDR3 DNA reads TGTGCCAGCAGTGAACTATCCCAGGGGGACACTGAAGCTTTCTTT.

The rearrangement joins TRBV19 to TRBJ1-1; D is unclear. Germline-derived CDR1 and CDR2 are LNHDA and SQIVND (reference sequence). Trimming pared 0 bases from V and 3 bases from J, leaving 11 bases between. The CDR3 is 15 amino acids. The CDR3 sequence: CASSIDLQFYTEAFF. CDR3 coding DNA: TGTGCCAGTAGTATAGATTTACAGTTCTACACTGAAGCTTTCTTT.

This rearrangement joins TRBV11-3 to TRBJ2-1; 9 bases fit TRBD1. The germline V gene encodes CDR1 SGHNT and CDR2 YENEEA. This CDR3 comprises 16 residues. V lost 2 bases and J lost 8; bases outside the gene matches: 10. CDR3 protein: CASSLRTGTGRDEQFF. CDR3 DNA sequence: TGTGCCAGCAGCTTAAGAACCGGGACAGGGAGAGATGAGCAGTTCTTC.

This rearrangement joins TRBV10-2 to TRBJ1-2; tentative D call: TRBD1 (5 bases). The V and J ends lost 2 bases and 7 bases respectively, with 11 bases between them. Germline V gene lookup returns CDR1 WSHSY and CDR2 SAAADI. This CDR3 region has 13 residues. The CDR3 nucleotides read TGCGCCAGCAGTGAGCGGACAACCCGTGGCTACACCTTC. Translation gives CASSERTTRGYTF.